This T cell receptor beta chain came from a study of PD-L1 blockade in urothelial cancer. Documented time point: pretreatment peripheral blood. This table comes from immunoSEQ multiplex PCR, and its TCRdb copy is limited to in-frame clones, with some not included. The repertoire holds around 86,000 clones, with approximately 80% as singletons. The ends lost 7 bases at V and 9 bases at J; junction bases unmatched: 11. The CDR3 loop spans 15 amino acids. Germline loops: CDR1 SNHLY, CDR2 FYNNEI. The sequence was obtained from a man aged 40-50 years with urothelial cancer. The specimen comprised PBMCs, sampled around atezolizumab (anti-PD-L1) treatment. This chain uses TRBV2 with TRBJ2-1, with 11 nucleotides matching TRBD2. Here the CDR3 reads CASTDRTSGPSEQFF. The CDR3 DNA sequence: TGTGCCAGCACAGACAGGACTAGCGGGCCGAGTGAGCAGTTCTTC.